The entry below describes one TCR beta chain. Its antigen is still unknown. Per the germline V gene, CDR1 is KGHSH and CDR2 is LQKENI. Trimming removed 2 bases from V and 2 bases from J; junction bases left unmatched: 6. The CDR3 has 16 amino acids. With a J-beta primer mix and a sample-barcoded 5' primer, a second PCR ran about 6 to 11 cycles. MiXCR, run by TCRdb on the 5' RACE reads, gives a single entry per CDR3 protein. Of 1.5 million to 2 million distinct CDR3 sequences in the sample, roughly 50% were seen once. The record originates from a study of blood T cells in healthy people across ages. General observations from the study: Long-lived donors carried more naive CD4+ cells and greater diversity than aged donors. Per million T cells, TCR beta diversity dropped roughly linearly as age increased.

Those donating, healthy Caucasian individuals from Russia, were aged about 6 to 100. Each individual donor underwent a draw of about 9.9 milliliters of peripheral blood. The chain couples TRBV18 to TRBJ2-7, with TRBD1 identical over 10 bases. The sequence was collected from a woman aged 40 to 50 in good health. Sequenced input: blood. CDR3 sequence: CASSPGTGVVTYEQYF. The CDR3 DNA reads TGTGCCAGCTCACCAGGGACAGGGGTAGTAACCTACGAGCAGTACTTC. Filled out from reference TRBV18 and TRBJ2-7, the complete variable domain reads NAGVMQNPRHLVRRRGQEARLRCSPMKGHSHVYWYRQLPEEGLKFMVYLQKENIIDESGMPKERFSAEFPKEGPSILRIQQVVRGDSAAYFCASSPGTGVVTYEQYFGPGTRLTVT.